This T cell receptor (beta chain) was identified in a study of shared clonotypes between healthy human individuals. Study conclusions and caveats: Clonotypes that were shared across a handful of donors made up approximately 5% of naive CD4 clonotypes.

The CDR3 runs to 14 residues. Losses at the gene ends were 4 bases for V and 8 bases for J; bases not matched to a gene: 8. The V gene's germline CDR1 is SGHNT and CDR2 YYREEE (reference sequence). TCRdb's copy holds only in-frame clones and misses some; the assay was immunoSEQ multiplex PCR. The sample carries a few million clones, 90% to 95% recorded once. Splitting of CD4+ cells produced CD45RA+ naive and CD45RA-negative memory subsets. As to this clone: Its antigen is unknown.

This sequence joins TRBV5-4 and TRBJ1-4; the match to TRBD1 covers 7 bases. The sequence derives from a young man in good health. The sequencing input was naive CD4+ T cells sorted from blood. Subset indicated: CD45RA+ positively selected. Written as DNA, the CDR3 is TGTGCCAGCAGCAGGACAGGATCTCGGGAAAAACTGTTTTTT. Protein sequence: CASSRTGSREKLFF. The full variable domain, with the rest looked up from reference TRBV5-4 and TRBJ1-4, is ETGVTQSPTHLIKTRGQQVTLRCSSQSGHNTVSWYQQALGQGPQFIFQYYREEENGRGNFPPRFSGLQFPNYSSELNVNALELDDSALYLCASSRTGSREKLFFGSGTQLSVL.